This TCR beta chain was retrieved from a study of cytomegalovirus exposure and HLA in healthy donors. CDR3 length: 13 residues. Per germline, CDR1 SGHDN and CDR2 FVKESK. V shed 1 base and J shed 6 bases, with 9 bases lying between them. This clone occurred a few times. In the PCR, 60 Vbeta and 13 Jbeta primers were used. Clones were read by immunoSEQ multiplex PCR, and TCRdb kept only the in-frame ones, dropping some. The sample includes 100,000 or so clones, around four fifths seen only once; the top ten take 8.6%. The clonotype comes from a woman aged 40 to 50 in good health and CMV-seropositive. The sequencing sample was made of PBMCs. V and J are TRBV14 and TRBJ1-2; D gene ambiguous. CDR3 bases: TGTGCCAGCAGCCAAGCCGGGGTCCATGGCTACACCTTC. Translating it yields CASSQAGVHGYTF.